Listed below are T cell receptor beta chains from one sample, sequenced in a study of CD8+CD57+ T cells in acquired aplastic anemia. In TCRdb, the reads were re-called with MiXCR into one record per CDR3 protein. Seen here are about 18,000 distinct CDR3 sequences, less than 45% observed once, and the top ten hold about 86%. Sequenced sample: CD8+CD57+ T cells sorted from PBMCs. The receptors were gathered from a human donor with aplastic anemia. Each CDR3 is given with its conserved first and last residue. A D gene is named only where the DNA matches it firmly. Not all rows give a size; the values are once, few, many and, for expanded clones, a class.

v_call: TRBV10-3
clone_size: few
j_call: TRBJ1-6
d_call: .
cdr3_aa: CAISESPSSPLHF
cdr3_nt: TGTGCCATCAGTGAATCTCCGAGTTCACCCCTCCACTTT

v_call: TRBV19
clone_size: .
j_call: TRBJ2-7
d_call: .
cdr3_aa: CASQPTTGHYEQYF
cdr3_nt: TGTGCCAGCCAACCTACCACGGGCCACTACGAGCAGTACTTC

v_call: TRBV7-6
clone_size: few
j_call: TRBJ2-7
d_call: TRBD1
cdr3_aa: CASRPTTGTGDEQYF
cdr3_nt: TGTGCCAGCAGACCAACGACCGGGACAGGGGACGAGCAGTACTTC

v_call: TRBV6-5
clone_size: once
j_call: TRBJ1-6
d_call: .
cdr3_aa: CASSYSTGQSPLHF
cdr3_nt: TGTGCCAGCAGTTACTCTACAGGGCAGTCACCCCTTCACTTT

v_call: TRBV6-1
clone_size: many
j_call: TRBJ2-7
d_call: TRBD2
cdr3_aa: CASSRGLVPHEQYF
cdr3_nt: TGTGCCAGCAGTAGGGGACTAGTTCCCCACGAGCAGTACTTC

v_call: TRBV9
clone_size: .
j_call: TRBJ2-7
d_call: .
cdr3_aa: CASSVGYRDPYEEYF
cdr3_nt: TGTGCCAGCAGCGTAGGATACAGGGATCCCTACGAGGAGTACTTC

v_call: TRBV9
clone_size: many
j_call: TRBJ2-3
d_call: TRBD2
cdr3_aa: CASSPSGGGSTDTQYF
cdr3_nt: TGTGCCAGCAGCCCCAGCGGGGGAGGCTCCACAGATACGCAGTATTTT

v_call: TRBV7-9
clone_size: .
j_call: TRBJ1-1
d_call: .
cdr3_aa: CASKRTTNTEAFF
cdr3_nt: TGTGCCAGCAAACGGACAACGAACACTGAAGCTTTCTTT

v_call: TRBV20-1
clone_size: .
j_call: TRBJ2-7
d_call: .
cdr3_aa: CSARDQFRAYYEQYF
cdr3_nt: TGCAGTGCTAGAGATCAGTTCCGGGCCTACTACGAGCAGTACTTC

v_call: TRBV15
clone_size: once
j_call: TRBJ1-4
d_call: TRBD1
cdr3_aa: CATSSDRGGEKLFF
cdr3_nt: TGTGCCACCAGCAGCGACAGGGGGGGCGAAAAACTGTTTTTT

v_call: TRBV5-1
clone_size: few
j_call: TRBJ1-1
d_call: TRBD1
cdr3_aa: CASRSGQVVPEAFF
cdr3_nt: TGCGCCAGCAGGTCCGGACAGGTGGTACCTGAAGCTTTCTTT

v_call: TRBV5-4
clone_size: .
j_call: TRBJ2-2
d_call: .
cdr3_aa: CAILKGENTGELFF
cdr3_nt: TGTGCCATCCTGAAGGGAGAGAACACCGGGGAGCTGTTTTTT

v_call: TRBV6-5
clone_size: .
j_call: TRBJ2-1
d_call: TRBD1
cdr3_aa: CASSYPAGTGREQFF
cdr3_nt: TGTGCCAGCAGTTACCCCGCCGGGACAGGACGTGAGCAGTTCTTC

v_call: TRBV7-3
clone_size: many
j_call: TRBJ2-1
d_call: TRBD2
cdr3_aa: CASSLSRTSGGDNEQFF
cdr3_nt: TGTGCCAGCAGCTTAAGTCGGACTAGCGGGGGGGACAATGAGCAGTTCTTC

v_call: TRBV20-1
clone_size: few
j_call: TRBJ1-1
d_call: .
cdr3_aa: CSASPGTDTEAFF
cdr3_nt: TGCAGTGCTTCTCCCGGGACTGACACTGAAGCTTTCTTT

v_call: TRBV2
clone_size: .
j_call: TRBJ2-1
d_call: TRBD2
cdr3_aa: CASSELAGGPGEQFF
cdr3_nt: TGTGCCAGCAGTGAACTAGCGGGGGGGCCGGGTGAGCAGTTCTTC